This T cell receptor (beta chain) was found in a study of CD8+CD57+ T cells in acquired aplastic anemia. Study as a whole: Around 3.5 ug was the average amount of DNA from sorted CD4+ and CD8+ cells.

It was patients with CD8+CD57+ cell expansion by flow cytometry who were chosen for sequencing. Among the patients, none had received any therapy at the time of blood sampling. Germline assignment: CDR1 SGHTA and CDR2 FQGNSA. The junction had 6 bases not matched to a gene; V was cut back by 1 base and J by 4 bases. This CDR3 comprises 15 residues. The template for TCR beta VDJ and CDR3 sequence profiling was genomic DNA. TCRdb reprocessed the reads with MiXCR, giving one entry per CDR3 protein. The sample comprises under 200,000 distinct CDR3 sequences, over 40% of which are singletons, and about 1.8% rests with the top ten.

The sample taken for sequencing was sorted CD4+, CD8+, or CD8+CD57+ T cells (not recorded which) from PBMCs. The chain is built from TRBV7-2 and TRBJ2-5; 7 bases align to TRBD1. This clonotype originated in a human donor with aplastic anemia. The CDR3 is CASSLGGTEGETQYF. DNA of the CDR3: TGTGCCAGCAGCTTAGGTGGGACAGAAGGAGAGACCCAGTACTTC.